The 24 T cell receptor beta chains listed next were all sequenced from one sample in a study of blood T cell repertoires in COVID-19. The data were produced by immunoSEQ multiplex PCR, yet TCRdb's version contains in-frame clones alone and is incomplete. This repertoire shows almost 70,000 clones, approximately 75% found once; its top ten account for roughly 48%. The sample comprised peripheral blood. The origin of the receptors is a human donor in a cohort sampled during active COVID-19.

The V call is TRBV27, the J call TRBJ2-5; 8 bases align to TRBD1. V dropped 4 bases and J dropped 5; count of bases not matched to a gene: 0. The CDR3 totals 12 residues. The germline V gene encodes CDR1 MNHEY and CDR2 SMNVEV (reference sequence). CDR3 in amino acids: CASSWDRETQYF. CDR3 DNA: TGTGCCAGCAGTTGGGACAGGGAGACCCAGTACTTC.

This chain connects TRBV7-9 to TRBJ1-3; D gene uncertain. The germline gives CDR1 SEHNR, CDR2 FQNEAQ (reference sequence). Trimming took 4 bases from V and 0 from J, leaving 13 bases between them. The CDR3 loop spans 16 amino acids. CDR3 in DNA: TGTGCCAGCAGCTCTGTAACATTCACCTCTGGAAACACCATATATTTT. It codes for CASSSVTFTSGNTIYF.

The gene calls are TRBV7-8 and TRBJ2-7, with D uncertain. Germline CDR1 SGHVS, CDR2 FQNEAQ. This CDR3 has 13 residues. Trimming removed 5 bases from V and 3 bases from J, with 11 bases in between. CDR3 sequence reads: CASSHIGFYEQYF. In DNA form, the CDR3 reads TGTGCCAGCAGCCACATCGGGTTCTACGAGCAGTACTTC.

J is TRBJ2-1 and V is TRBV7-9; the match to TRBD2 covers 8 bases. Germline V lookup: CDR1 SEHNR, CDR2 FQNEAQ (reference sequence). V trimming: 3 bases; J trimming: 6 bases; junction bases outside the gene matches: 7. The CDR3 totals 15 residues. The CDR3, as DNA: TGTGCCAGCAGCTTCCCGGGACTAGGAAGCAATGAGCAGTTCTTC. Translation gives CASSFPGLGSNEQFF.

This clone has only one observation. The chain links TRBV5-1 to TRBJ2-5; TRBD2 matches at 16 bases. CDR3 length: 17 residues. Germline V gene data show CDR1 as SGHRS and CDR2 as YFSETQ. The trim removed 3 bases at V and 1 base at J, leaving 3 bases unmatched. Here the CDR3 DNA reads TGCGCCAGCAGCTCGGGACTAGCGGGGGGGATCCAAGAGACCCAGTACTTC. Translated: CASSSGLAGGIQETQYF.

The rearrangement joins TRBV5-4 to TRBJ1-1, with D hard to call. V was trimmed by 3 bases and J by 4 bases, leaving 13 bases between them. The V gene's germline CDR1 is SGHNT and CDR2 YYREEE (reference sequence). CDR3 length: 14 residues. The CDR3 DNA sequence: TGTGCCAGCAGCTCGAACGTTCGGTTCACTGAAGCTTTCTTT. Translated: CASSSNVRFTEAFF.

The chain combines TRBV9 with TRBJ2-7, with a tentative D call TRBD2 (6 bases). Germline CDR1 and CDR2: SGDLS and YYNGEE. The CDR3 totals 13 residues. The V gene lost 4 bases and the J gene lost 7 bases, with 15 bases spanning the gap. The CDR3: CASSIGPAGEQYF. The DNA for the CDR3 is TGTGCCAGCAGCATCGGGCCCGCGGGGGAGCAGTACTTC.

The J gene is TRBJ2-5, the V gene TRBV19; 14 nucleotides agree with TRBD2. V trimming: 5 bases; J trimming: 1 base; junction bases outside the gene matches: 6. This CDR3 comprises 17 residues. From germline, CDR1 is LNHDA and CDR2 SQIVND (reference sequence). CDR3 sequence reads: CASSAGLAGGGQETQYF. The CDR3 coding sequence is TGTGCCAGTAGTGCAGGACTAGCGGGAGGTGGCCAAGAGACCCAGTACTTC. Using reference TRBV19 and TRBJ2-5 for the parts outside the CDR3, the full variable domain is DGGITQSPKYLFRKEGQNVTLSCEQNLNHDAMYWYRQDPGQGLRLIYYSQIVNDFQKGDIAEGYSVSREKKESFPLTVTSAQKNPTAFYLCASSAGLAGGGQETQYFGPGTRLLVL.

V is TRBV20-1 and J is TRBJ2-7; TRBD2 matches 11 bases. Per germline, CDR1 DFQATT and CDR2 SNEGSKA (reference sequence). After removal of 3 bases from V and 4 bases from J, the junction contained 5 bases not matched to a gene. The CDR3 covers 14 residues. The CDR3 region is CSASFGTSGYEQYF. The CDR3, as DNA: TGCAGTGCTAGTTTCGGGACTAGCGGATACGAGCAGTACTTC.

The chain carries TRBV27 and TRBJ2-3; 7 positions match TRBD2. After removal of 5 bases from V and 0 bases from J, the junction contained 8 bases not matched to a gene. This CDR3 comprises 16 residues. CDR1 and CDR2 (germline): MNHEY, SMNVEV (reference sequence). The CDR3 nucleotides read TGTGCCAGCAGTCCCATTCTAGCGGCTAGCACAGATACGCAGTATTTT. Encoded protein: CASSPILAASTDTQYF.

The sample holds a few counts of this clone. The CDR3 here is CASSSGTGGGANVLTF. The CDR3 nucleotides are TGTGCCAGCAGCTCAGGGACAGGGGGTGGGGCCAACGTCCTGACTTTC. The J gene is TRBJ2-6, the V gene TRBV11-3; 11 nucleotides match TRBD1. V was pared by 4 bases and J by 3 bases, with 2 bases of the junction left unmatched. CDR1 is SGHNT, CDR2 YENEEA, per germline. The CDR3 runs 16 residues.

Regarding this clone: The same CDR3 arises from other DNA sequences in this sample as well. This sequence joins TRBV2 and TRBJ1-4; possible D gene TRBD1, 5 bases. CDR1 is SNHLY and CDR2 is FYNNEI in the germline V gene. The CDR3 runs 14 residues. V was pared by 6 bases and J by 4 bases, with 12 bases between. The CDR3 spells CASSVGQFNEKLFF. CDR3 in DNA: TGTGCCAGCAGCGTGGGGCAGTTTAATGAAAAACTGTTTTTT.

This clone was seen only a few times. The chain combines TRBV7-9 with TRBJ2-1; 10 bases agree with TRBD2. The CDR3 runs to 16 residues. Germline CDR1 is SEHNR and CDR2 is FQNEAQ (reference sequence). Losses at the gene ends were 5 bases for V and 3 bases for J; bases not matched to a gene: 7. The CDR3 sequence is CASSPQLAGYYNEQFF. Here the CDR3 DNA reads TGTGCCAGCAGCCCCCAACTAGCGGGGTACTACAATGAGCAGTTCTTC.

The chain links TRBV6-6 to TRBJ2-1, with 16 nucleotides matching TRBD2. The CDR3 contains 15 residues. The V and J ends lost 6 bases and 7 bases, in that order; junction bases with no gene match: 3. Germline V gives CDR1 MNHNY, CDR2 SVGAGI (reference sequence). The CDR3 sequence: CASRGTSGGVNEQFF. The CDR3, as DNA: TGTGCCAGCAGAGGGACTAGCGGGGGGGTAAATGAGCAGTTCTTC.

The chain joins TRBV5-6 to TRBJ2-2; possible D gene TRBD2, 6 bases. The CDR3 loop spans 14 amino acids. CDR1 is SGHDT and CDR2 is YYEEEE in the germline V gene. V gave up 4 bases and J gave up 7 bases, with 14 bases separating them. As DNA, the CDR3 is TGTGCCAGCAGCGCTACCGGGAGTTTCGGGGAGCTGTTTTTT. As protein: CASSATGSFGELFF.

The chain joins TRBV5-1 to TRBJ2-1; 8 bases are shared with TRBD2. The V gene's germline CDR1 is SGHRS and CDR2 YFSETQ. The junction had 4 bases not matched to a gene; V was cut back by 0 bases and J by 5 bases. This CDR3 spans 15 amino acids. The CDR3 here is CASSLGAGAHNEQFF. The DNA of the CDR3 is TGCGCCAGCAGCTTGGGAGCGGGAGCCCACAATGAGCAGTTCTTC.

This clone appeared a single time. This sequence joins TRBV2 and TRBJ2-7; 7 bases are shared with TRBD1. Germline-derived CDR1 and CDR2 are SNHLY and FYNNEI. The CDR3 is made up of 14 amino acids. Germline trimming cut 3 bases from V and 5 bases from J; bases unmatched to any gene: 7. In DNA, the CDR3 is TGTGCCAGCAGTGATGCAGGGGGTTTCGACGAGCAGTACTTC. Translation: CASSDAGGFDEQYF.

This rearrangement joins TRBV28 to TRBJ1-4; D not certain. This CDR3 contains 12 residues. V shed 3 bases and J shed 10 bases, with 9 bases lying between them. Germline V gene sequence: CDR1 MDHEN, CDR2 SYDVKM. The CDR3 region is CASSFSGLKLFF. The CDR3 nucleotides read TGTGCCAGCAGTTTCTCCGGACTAAAACTGTTTTTT. The full variable domain, in which reference TRBV28 and TRBJ1-4 provide the parts outside the CDR3, is DVKVTQSSRYLVKRTGEKVFLECVQDMDHENMFWYRQDPGLGLRLIYFSYDVKMKEKGDIPEGYSVSREKKERFSLILESASTNQTSMYLCASSFSGLKLFFGSGTQLSVL.

This clone occurred once. The gene calls are TRBV5-1 and TRBJ2-5; TRBD2 matches 8 bases. After removal of 0 bases from V and 1 base from J, the junction contained 2 bases not matched to a gene. In germline, CDR1 is SGHRS, CDR2 YFSETQ. The CDR3 has 15 residues. The CDR3 nucleotides read TGCGCCAGCAGCTTGGGGCTAGCGGGCCAAGAGACCCAGTACTTC. As protein: CASSLGLAGQETQYF.

This chain connects TRBV28 to TRBJ2-5; a weak D match, TRBD1 (5 bases). This CDR3 has 14 amino acids. CDR1 MDHEN and CDR2 SYDVKM come from the germline V gene. Trimming shortened V by 5 bases and J by 7 bases, and 17 bases separated the two germline ends. This CDR3 reads CASSPPRGRVTQYF. CDR3 coding DNA: TGTGCCAGCAGTCCCCCAAGGGGCAGGGTGACCCAGTACTTC.

As DNA, the CDR3 is TGTGCCAGCAGCGTGACTAGCCAAATTCCCGGGGATGAGCAGTTCTTC. The encoded protein is CASSVTSQIPGDEQFF. V usage is TRBV9 and J usage is TRBJ2-1; 7 bases match TRBD2. The CDR3 extends over 16 amino acids. Germline CDR1 and CDR2: SGDLS and YYNGEE. The V segment lost 2 bases and the J segment 8 bases; nucleotides outside the gene matches: 13.

This clone was observed a single time. The chain recombines TRBV27 with TRBJ1-1; unclear D gene. With 5 bases removed from V and 8 bases from J, the gap between germline ends came to 12 bases. CDR1 and CDR2 (germline): MNHEY, SMNVEV (reference sequence). The CDR3 length is 12 residues. CDR3 DNA: TGTGCCAGCAGTCTTCTCGAGGGAGAAGCTTTCTTT. It codes for CASSLLEGEAFF.

The rearrangement joins TRBV5-6 to TRBJ2-5, with 9 nucleotides matching TRBD1. The CDR3 is made up of 13 amino acids. CDR1 and CDR2 from the germline V gene are SGHDT and YYEEEE. V lost 4 bases, J lost 4 bases, and 2 bases stayed unmatched. Here the CDR3 DNA reads TGTGCCAGCAGCAAGGACAGGGGAGAGACCCAGTACTTC. Protein product: CASSKDRGETQYF.

The rearrangement uses TRBV10-3 and TRBJ1-6; tentative D call: TRBD1 (5 bases). The V and J ends lost 3 bases and 9 bases respectively, with 15 bases between them. There are 15 residues in the CDR3. Per germline, CDR1 ENHRY and CDR2 SYGVKD. Here the CDR3 reads CAISDGGRKISPLHF. The CDR3, as DNA: TGTGCCATCAGTGACGGGGGACGTAAGATTTCACCCCTCCACTTT.